The clone carrying this T cell receptor (beta chain) was observed a single time. Clones were sequenced by immunoSEQ multiplex PCR, and TCRdb holds only the in-frame ones, with some missing. The sample shows about 510,000 clones, roughly 78% of them seen only once. The sample comes from a study of shared clonotypes between healthy human individuals. This TCR was sampled from a woman aged 35 to 49 in good health. Some clones in this sample may be carry-over from other donors' samples. The specimen sequenced was PBMCs.

Written as DNA, the CDR3 is TGTGCCAGCAGCTACGGACAGGGGGCTGACTACGAGCAGTACTTC. Protein: CASSYGQGADYEQYF. The rearrangement uses TRBV5-6 and TRBJ2-7; 11 positions match TRBD1. From germline, CDR1 is SGHDT and CDR2 YYEEEE. This CDR3 is 15 amino acids long. J was trimmed by 3 bases and V by 3 bases; bases with no gene match: 5.